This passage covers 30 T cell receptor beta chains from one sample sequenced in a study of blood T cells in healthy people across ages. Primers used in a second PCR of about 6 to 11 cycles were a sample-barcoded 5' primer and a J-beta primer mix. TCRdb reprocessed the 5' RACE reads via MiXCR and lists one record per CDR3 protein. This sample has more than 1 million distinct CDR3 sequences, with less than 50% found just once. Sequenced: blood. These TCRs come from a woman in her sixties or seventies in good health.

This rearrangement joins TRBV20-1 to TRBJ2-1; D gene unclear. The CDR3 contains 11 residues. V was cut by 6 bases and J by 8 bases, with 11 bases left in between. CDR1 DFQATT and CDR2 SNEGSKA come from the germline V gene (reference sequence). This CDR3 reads CSAPSIYEQFF. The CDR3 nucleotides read TGCAGTGCCCCAAGTATCTATGAGCAGTTCTTC.

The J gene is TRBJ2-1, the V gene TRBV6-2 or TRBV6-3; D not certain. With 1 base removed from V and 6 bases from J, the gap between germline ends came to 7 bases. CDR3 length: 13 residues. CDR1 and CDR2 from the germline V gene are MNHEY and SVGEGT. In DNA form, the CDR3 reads TGTGCCAGCAGTTACTTCGTGGGCAATGAGCAGTTCTTC. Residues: CASSYFVGNEQFF.

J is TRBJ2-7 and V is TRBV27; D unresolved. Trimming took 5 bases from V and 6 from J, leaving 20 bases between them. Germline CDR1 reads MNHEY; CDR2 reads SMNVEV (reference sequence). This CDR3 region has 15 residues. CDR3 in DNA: TGTGCCAGCAGTCCGGCCAATCTTCTTTGGGGCGAGCAGTACTTC. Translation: CASSPANLLWGEQYF.

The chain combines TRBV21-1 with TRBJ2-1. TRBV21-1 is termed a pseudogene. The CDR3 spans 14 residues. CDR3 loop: CASGSGSSYNEQFF. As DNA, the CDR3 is TGTGCCAGCGGCTCGGGGAGCTCCTACAATGAGCAGTTCTTC.

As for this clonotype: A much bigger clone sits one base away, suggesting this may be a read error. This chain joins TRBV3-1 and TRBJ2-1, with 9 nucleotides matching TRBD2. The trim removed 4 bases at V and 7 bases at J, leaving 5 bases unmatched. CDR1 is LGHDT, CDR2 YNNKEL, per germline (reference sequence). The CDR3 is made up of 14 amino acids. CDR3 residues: CASSRGTSRNEQFF. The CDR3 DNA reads TGTGCCAGCAGCCGGGGGACTAGCAGAAATGAGCAGTTCTTC.

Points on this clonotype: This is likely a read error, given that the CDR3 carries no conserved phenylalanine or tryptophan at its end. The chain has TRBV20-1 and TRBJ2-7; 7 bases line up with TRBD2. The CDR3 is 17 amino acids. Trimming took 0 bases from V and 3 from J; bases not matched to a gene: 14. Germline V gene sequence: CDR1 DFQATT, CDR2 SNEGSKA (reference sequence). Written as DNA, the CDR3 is TGCAGTGCTAGAGATCCCTACCGGGACTATAGCTACTACGAGCAGTACTCT. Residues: CSARDPYRDYSYYEQYS.

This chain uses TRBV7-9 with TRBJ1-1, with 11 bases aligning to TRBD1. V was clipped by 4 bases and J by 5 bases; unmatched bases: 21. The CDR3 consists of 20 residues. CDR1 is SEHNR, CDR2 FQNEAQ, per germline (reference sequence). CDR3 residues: CASSYGTGGRVIGNGTEAFF. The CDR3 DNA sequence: TGTGCCAGCAGCTATGGGACAGGGGGTAGGGTAATTGGAAACGGGACTGAAGCTTTCTTT.

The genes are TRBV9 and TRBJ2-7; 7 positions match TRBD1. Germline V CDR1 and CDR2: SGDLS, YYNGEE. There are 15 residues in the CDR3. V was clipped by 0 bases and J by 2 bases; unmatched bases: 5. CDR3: CASSVGQGRAYEQYF. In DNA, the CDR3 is TGTGCCAGCAGCGTAGGACAGGGAAGGGCCTACGAGCAGTACTTC.

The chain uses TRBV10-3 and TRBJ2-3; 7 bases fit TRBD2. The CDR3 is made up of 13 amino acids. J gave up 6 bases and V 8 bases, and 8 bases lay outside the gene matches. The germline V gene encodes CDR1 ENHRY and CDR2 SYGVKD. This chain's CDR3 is CAIAAGAGDTQYF. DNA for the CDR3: TGTGCCATCGCGGCGGGAGCGGGGGATACGCAGTATTTT.

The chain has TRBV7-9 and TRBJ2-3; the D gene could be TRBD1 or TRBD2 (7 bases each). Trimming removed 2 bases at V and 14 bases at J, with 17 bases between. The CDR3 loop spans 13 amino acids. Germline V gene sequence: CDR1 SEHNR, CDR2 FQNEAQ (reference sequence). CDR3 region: CASSLKGGTVGYF. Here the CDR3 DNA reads TGTGCCAGCAGCTTAAAGGGGGGGACAGTGGGGTATTTT.

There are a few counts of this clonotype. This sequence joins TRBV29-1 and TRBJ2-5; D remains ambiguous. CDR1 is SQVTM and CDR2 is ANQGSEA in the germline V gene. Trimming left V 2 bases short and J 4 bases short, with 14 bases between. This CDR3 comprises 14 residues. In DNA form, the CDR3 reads TGCAGCGTTGAAACGGTAAACCTCCGAGAGACCCAGTACTTC. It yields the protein CSVETVNLRETQYF.

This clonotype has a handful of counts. The CDR3 loop reads CASSRGTSGGGEQYF. Written as DNA, the CDR3 is TGTGCCAGCAGCCGCGGGACTAGCGGGGGGGGCGAGCAGTACTTC. V is TRBV6-2 or TRBV6-3 and J is TRBJ2-7, with 16 positions matching TRBD2. Germline CDR1 is MNHEY and CDR2 is SVGEGT. Germline trimming cut 6 bases from V and 6 bases from J; bases unmatched to any gene: 5. CDR3 length: 15 amino acids.

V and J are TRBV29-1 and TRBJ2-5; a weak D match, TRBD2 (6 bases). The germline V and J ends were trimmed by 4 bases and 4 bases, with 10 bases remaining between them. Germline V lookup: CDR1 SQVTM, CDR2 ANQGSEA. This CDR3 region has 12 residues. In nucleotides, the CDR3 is TGCAGCGTTGCCGGGACTGGAGAGACCCAGTACTTC. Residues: CSVAGTGETQYF.

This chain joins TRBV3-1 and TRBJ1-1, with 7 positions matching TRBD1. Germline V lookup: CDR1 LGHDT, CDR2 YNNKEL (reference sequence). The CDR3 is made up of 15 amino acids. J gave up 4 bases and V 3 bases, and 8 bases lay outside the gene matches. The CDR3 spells CASSQKPGGSTEAFF. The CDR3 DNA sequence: TGTGCCAGCAGCCAGAAGCCAGGGGGGAGCACTGAAGCTTTCTTT.

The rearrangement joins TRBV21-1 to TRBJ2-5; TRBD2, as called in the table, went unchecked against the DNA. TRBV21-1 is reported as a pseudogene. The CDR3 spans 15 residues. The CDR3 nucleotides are TGTGCCAGCAGCAAAACGACTAGCACTATCGAGACCCAGTACTTC. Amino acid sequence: CASSKTTSTIETQYF.

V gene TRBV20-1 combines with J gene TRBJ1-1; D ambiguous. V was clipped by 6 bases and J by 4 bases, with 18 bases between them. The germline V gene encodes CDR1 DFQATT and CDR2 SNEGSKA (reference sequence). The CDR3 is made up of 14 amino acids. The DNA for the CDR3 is TGCAGTGCCCCTGTCGCTGGGAGGGTCACTGAAGCTTTCTTT. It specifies CSAPVAGRVTEAFF.

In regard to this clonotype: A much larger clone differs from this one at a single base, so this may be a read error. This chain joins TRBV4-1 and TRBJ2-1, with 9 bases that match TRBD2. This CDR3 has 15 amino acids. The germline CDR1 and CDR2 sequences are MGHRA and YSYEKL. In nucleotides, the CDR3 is TGCGCCAGCAGCCAAACTAGCGGGTCTTACAATGAGCAGTTGTTC. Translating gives CASSQTSGSYNEQLF.

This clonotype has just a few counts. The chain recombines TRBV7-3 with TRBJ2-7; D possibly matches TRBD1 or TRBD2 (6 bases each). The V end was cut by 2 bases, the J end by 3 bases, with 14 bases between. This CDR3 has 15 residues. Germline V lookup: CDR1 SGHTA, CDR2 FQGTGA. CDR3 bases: TGTGCCAGCAGCTTATCCCCGGGGGCTGGCTACGAGCAGTACTTC. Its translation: CASSLSPGAGYEQYF.

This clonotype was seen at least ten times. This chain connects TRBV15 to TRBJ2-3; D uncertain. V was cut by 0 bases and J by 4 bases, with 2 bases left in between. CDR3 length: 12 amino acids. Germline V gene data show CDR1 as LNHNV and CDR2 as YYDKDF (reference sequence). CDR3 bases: TGTGCCACCAGCAGAGAGTCAGATACGCAGTATTTT. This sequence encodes CATSRESDTQYF. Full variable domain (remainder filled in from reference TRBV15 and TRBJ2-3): DAMVIQNPRYQVTQFGKPVTLSCSQTLNHNVMYWYQQKSSQAPKLLFHYYDKDFNNEADTPDNFQSRRPNTSFCFLDIRSPGLGDTAMYLCATSRESDTQYFGPGTRLTVL.

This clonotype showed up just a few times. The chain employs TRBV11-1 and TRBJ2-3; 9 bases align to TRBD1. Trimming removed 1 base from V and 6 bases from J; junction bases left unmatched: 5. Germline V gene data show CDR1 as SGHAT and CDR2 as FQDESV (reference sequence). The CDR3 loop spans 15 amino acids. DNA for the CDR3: TGTGCCAGCAGCTTAGAGGACAGGGGTTACGATACGCAGTATTTT. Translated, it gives CASSLEDRGYDTQYF.

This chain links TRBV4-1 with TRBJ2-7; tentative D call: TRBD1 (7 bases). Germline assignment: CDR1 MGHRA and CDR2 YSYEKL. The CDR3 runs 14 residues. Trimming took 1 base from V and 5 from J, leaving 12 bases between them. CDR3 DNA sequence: TGCGCCAGCAGCCAAGTGGAGGGGGCGAACGAGCAGTACTTC. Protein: CASSQVEGANEQYF.

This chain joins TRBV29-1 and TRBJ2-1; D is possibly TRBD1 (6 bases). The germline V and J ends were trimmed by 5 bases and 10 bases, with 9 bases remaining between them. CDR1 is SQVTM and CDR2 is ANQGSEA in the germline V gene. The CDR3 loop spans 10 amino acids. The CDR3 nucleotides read TGCAGCGTTTCCGGGACAGAGCAGTTCTTC. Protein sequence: CSVSGTEQFF.

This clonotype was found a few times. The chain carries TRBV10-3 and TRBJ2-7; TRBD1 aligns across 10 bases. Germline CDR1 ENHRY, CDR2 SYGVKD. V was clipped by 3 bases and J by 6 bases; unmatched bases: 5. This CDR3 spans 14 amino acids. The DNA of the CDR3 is TGTGCCATCAGTGATAGTAGGACAGGGGGCGAGCAGTACTTC. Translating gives CAISDSRTGGEQYF.

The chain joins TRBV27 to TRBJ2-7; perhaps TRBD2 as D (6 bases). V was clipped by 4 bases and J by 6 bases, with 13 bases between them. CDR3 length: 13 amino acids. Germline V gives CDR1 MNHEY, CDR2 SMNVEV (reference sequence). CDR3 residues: CASSSRLGLEQYF. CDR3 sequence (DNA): TGTGCCAGCAGTTCGCGACTAGGGCTCGAGCAGTACTTC.

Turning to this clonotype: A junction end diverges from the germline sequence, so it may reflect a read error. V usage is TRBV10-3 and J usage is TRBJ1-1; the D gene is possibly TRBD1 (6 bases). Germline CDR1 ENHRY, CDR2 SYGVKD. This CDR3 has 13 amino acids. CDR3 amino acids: CASSGQRDSEAFF. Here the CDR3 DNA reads TGTGCCAGCAGTGGACAGAGGGACTCTGAAGCTTTCTTT.

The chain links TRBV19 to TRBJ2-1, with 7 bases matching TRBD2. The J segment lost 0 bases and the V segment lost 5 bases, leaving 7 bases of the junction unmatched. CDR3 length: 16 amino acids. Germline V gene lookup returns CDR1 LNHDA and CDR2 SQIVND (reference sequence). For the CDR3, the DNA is TGTGCCAGTAGTCTTAGCGGGCTGAGCTCCTACAATGAGCAGTTCTTC. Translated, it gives CASSLSGLSSYNEQFF.

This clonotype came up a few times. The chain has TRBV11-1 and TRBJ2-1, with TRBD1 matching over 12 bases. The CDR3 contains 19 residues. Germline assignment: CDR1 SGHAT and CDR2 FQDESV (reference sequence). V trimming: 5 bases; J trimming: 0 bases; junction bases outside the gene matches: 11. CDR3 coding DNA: TGTGCCAGCAGCGGCCGGGACAGGGGGCTCCAAAGCTCCTACAATGAGCAGTTCTTC. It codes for CASSGRDRGLQSSYNEQFF.

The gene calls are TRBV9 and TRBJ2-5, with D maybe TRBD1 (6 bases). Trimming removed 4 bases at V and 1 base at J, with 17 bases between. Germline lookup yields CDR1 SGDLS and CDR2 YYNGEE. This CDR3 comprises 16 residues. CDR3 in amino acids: CASSLSAGTLQETQYF. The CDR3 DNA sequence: TGTGCCAGCAGCTTATCCGCAGGGACACTCCAAGAGACCCAGTACTTC.

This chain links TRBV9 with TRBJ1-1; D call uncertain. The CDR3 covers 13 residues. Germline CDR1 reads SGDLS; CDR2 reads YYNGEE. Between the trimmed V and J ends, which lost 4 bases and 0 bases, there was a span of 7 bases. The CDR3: CASSTTMNTEAFF. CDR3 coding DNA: TGTGCCAGCAGCACAACTATGAACACTGAAGCTTTCTTT.

CDR3 DNA sequence: TGCGCCAGCAGCCTCTTGGGGGGAAGGGCCTCTAACACTGAAGCTTTCTTT. Its protein is CASSLLGGRASNTEAFF. The V and J genes are TRBV5-1 and TRBJ1-1, with D tentatively TRBD1 (5 bases). Germline-derived CDR1 and CDR2 are SGHRS and YFSETQ. There are 17 residues in the CDR3. Trimming pared 4 bases from V and 2 bases from J, leaving 21 bases between. Full variable domain (missing parts from reference TRBV5-1 and TRBJ1-1): KAGVTQTPRYLIKTRGQQVTLSCSPISGHRSVSWYQQTPGQGLQFLFEYFSETQRNKGNFPGRFSGRQFSNSRSEMNVSTLELGDSALYLCASSLLGGRASNTEAFFGQGTRLTVV.